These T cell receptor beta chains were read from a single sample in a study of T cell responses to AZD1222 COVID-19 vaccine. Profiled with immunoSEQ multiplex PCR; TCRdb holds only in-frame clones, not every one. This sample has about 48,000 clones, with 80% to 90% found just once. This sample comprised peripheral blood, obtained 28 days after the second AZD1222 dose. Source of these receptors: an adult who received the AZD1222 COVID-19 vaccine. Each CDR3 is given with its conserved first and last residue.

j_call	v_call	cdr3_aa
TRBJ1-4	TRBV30	CALTWGGINEKLFF
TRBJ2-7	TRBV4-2	CASSPESPGGYEQYF
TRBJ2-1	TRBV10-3	CAIKERDTYNEQFF
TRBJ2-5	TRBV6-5	CASSYSGGETQYF
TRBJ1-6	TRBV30	CAWSVPGRSPLHF
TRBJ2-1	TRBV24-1	CATSDAGLAGEDNEQFF
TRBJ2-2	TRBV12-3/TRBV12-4	CASSLLSTGELFF
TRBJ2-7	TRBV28	CASRPSGFSYEQYF
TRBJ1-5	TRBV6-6	CASSYSPGQGEGPQHF
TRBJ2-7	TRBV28	CASVLLGARNEQYF
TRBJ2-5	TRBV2	CASRTEQGQETQYF
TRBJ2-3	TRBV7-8	CASSLYPGLAGGSTDTQYF
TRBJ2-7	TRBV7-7	CASSLAEDRTYEQYF
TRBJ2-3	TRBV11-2	CASSRTGLDTQYF
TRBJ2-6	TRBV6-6	CASRSSGANVLTF
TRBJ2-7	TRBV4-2	CASSQASGNSYEQYF
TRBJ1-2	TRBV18	CASSSRQGPWEGYTF
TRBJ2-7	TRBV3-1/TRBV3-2	CASSQLAGDHEQYF
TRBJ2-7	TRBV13	CASSRKDRPDYEQYF
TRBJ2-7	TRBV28	CATIGLAGEAEQYF
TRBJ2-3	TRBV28	CASSVAGSTDTQYF